This TCR beta chain was captured in a study of shared clonotypes between healthy human individuals. CD45RO negativity and positive selection for CCR7 defined naive CD8 cells, a population that excluded terminally differentiated effector memory CD45RA+ cells. Profiling relied on immunoSEQ multiplex PCR, and the TCRdb table lists in-frame clones only, not all of them. The sample consists of around 1.9 million clones, about 93% of them appearing once. The CDR3 is 13 amino acids. V was cut by 3 bases and J by 3 bases, with 9 bases left in between. Germline assignment: CDR1 SGHRS and CDR2 YFSETQ. The sequence was obtained from a man between 18 and 35 years old in good health. Some clones in this sample may be carry-over from other donors' samples. The chain links TRBV5-1 to TRBJ1-1; D gene ambiguous. Sequencing was done on a sample of naive CD8+ T cells from PBMCs. The CDR3 DNA reads as TGCGCCAGCAGCTGGGGAGCGGACACTGAAGCTTTCTTT. This sequence encodes CASSWGADTEAFF.